The 8 T cell receptor beta chains presented below share a single source sample, sequenced in a study of regulatory T cells in long-lasting Graves disease. Libraries of TCR beta came from iRepertoire HTBI primers plus Arm-PCR of CDR3 regions. In TCRdb, the multiplex PCR reads were re-called with MiXCR into one record per CDR3 protein. This table holds approximately 540,000 distinct CDR3 sequences, more than 10% found once. Time point: newly diagnosed GD, antithyroid drugs for less than 3 months. RNA extracted from PBMCs served as the sequencing template. These records were also assigned to another study, of T cells in Graves' hyperthyroidism and ophthalmopathy.

Sequencing was performed on peripheral blood mononuclear cells (PBMCs), taken at new diagnosis, from a patient treated with antithyroid drugs. All receptors derive from a young woman with Graves disease.

This clonotype was detected ten times or more. The chain joins TRBV12-3 or TRBV12-4 to TRBJ1-1, with D unclear. The CDR3 consists of 12 residues. V dropped 2 bases and J dropped 8 bases, with 9 bases sitting between them. CDR3 DNA sequence: TGTGCCAGCAGTTTATGGAGAACAGAAGCTTTCTTT. Protein sequence: CASSLWRTEAFF.

The chain has TRBV7-8 and TRBJ2-7; D is possibly TRBD1 or TRBD2 (5 bases each). The germline V and J ends were trimmed by 8 bases and 1 base, with 12 bases remaining between them. Germline CDR1 is SGHVS and CDR2 is FQNEAQ. CDR3 length: 13 residues. CDR3 sequence: CASREGISYEQYF. As DNA, the CDR3 is TGTGCCAGCCGAGAGGGGATTTCCTACGAGCAGTACTTC.

This chain joins TRBV5-1 and TRBJ2-3, with TRBD2 identical over 13 bases. This CDR3 comprises 18 residues. The ends lost 1 base at V and 6 bases at J; junction bases unmatched: 11. Germline values: CDR1 SGHRS, CDR2 YFSETQ. CDR3 in amino acids: CASSLWGLAGFSSDTQYF. The CDR3 DNA sequence: TGCGCCAGCAGCTTGTGGGGACTAGCGGGATTCTCGTCCGATACGCAGTATTTT.

This clonotype was seen repeatedly, ten times or more. J is TRBJ2-3 and V is TRBV5-1, with D uncertain. Germline assignment: CDR1 SGHRS and CDR2 YFSETQ. Trimming stripped 0 bases from V and 2 bases from J, with 10 bases between. The CDR3 is 15 residues long. The DNA of the CDR3 is TGCGCCAGCAGCTTGGCCTCAGGCCTCACAGATACGCAGTATTTT. This gives the protein CASSLASGLTDTQYF.

This clonotype turned up a few times. V gene TRBV5-8 combines with J gene TRBJ1-1; D not certain. V lost 9 bases, J lost 0 bases, and 9 bases lay in between. The CDR3 has 12 amino acids. Germline V CDR1 and CDR2: SGHTS, YDEGEE. CDR3 amino acids: CATQRVNTEAFF. For the CDR3, the DNA is TGTGCCACCCAGAGGGTGAACACTGAAGCTTTCTTT.

Details on this clonotype: With a much larger clone just one base away, this may be a read error. V gene TRBV5-5 combines with J gene TRBJ2-5, with D perhaps matching TRBD1 or TRBD2 (5 bases each). The better agreement between TRBJ2-1 and the DNA end casts doubt on the J call. The CDR3 spans 17 residues. CDR1 and CDR2 (germline): SGHKS, YYEKEE (reference sequence). The CDR3 spells CASSSVSGGHWRNEQFF. In DNA, the CDR3 is TGTGCCAGCAGCTCGGTCAGCGGCGGACACTGGAGGAATGAGCAGTTCTTC.

There are many counts of this clonotype. V gene TRBV6-1 combines with J gene TRBJ1-4; 9 bases are shared with TRBD1. With 3 bases clipped from V and 1 base from J, the junction kept 6 bases outside the gene matches. The CDR3 length is 17 residues. The germline CDR1 and CDR2 sequences are MNHNS and SASEGT. The CDR3 loop is CASSESDRGETNEKLFF. The CDR3, as DNA: TGTGCCAGCAGTGAGTCGGACAGGGGAGAAACTAATGAAAAACTGTTTTTT.

This clonotype was seen many times. The chain links TRBV5-1 to TRBJ2-2, with unresolved D. CDR1 is SGHRS and CDR2 is YFSETQ in the germline V gene. This CDR3 is 13 amino acids long. V was trimmed by 2 bases and J by 5 bases, leaving 7 bases between them. In DNA, the CDR3 is TGCGCCAGCAGCTTCACTATAACCGGGGAGCTGTTTTTT. This gives the protein CASSFTITGELFF.